Listed here is a single TCR beta chain. Its binding antigen is unknown. It has no much larger one-base neighbor in the sample; base qualities were not kept. TCR CDR3 regions were amplified from genomic DNA by multiplex PCR using the deep immunoSEQ assay. Extracted genomic DNA from each cell subset was spread evenly across all wells of several immunoSEQ 96-well plates, with each plate serving as a replicate. For sorted subsets, roughly 200 ng of genomic DNA, equivalent to some 30,000 T cell genomes, went into each replicate PCR. Purified libraries were measured with a Qubit 3.0 fluorometer, size-checked on a Bioanalyzer 2100, and measured again with the KAPA Library Quantification kit. A separate single-read 150-cycle Illumina NextSeq 550 flow cell was used to sequence each immunoSEQ 96-well plate. In the paper's pipeline: Because the immunoSEQ output included only junctional sequences and no quality scores, the filtering could not be the same as the filtering used for full-length reads. Sequences were annotated with PyIR, a Python wrapper for IgBLAST v1.9, and V/J genes and CDR3 were assigned using IMGT germline references. Any read was removed if the V/J assignment was weak (E-value above 1e-6), the CDR3 was missing, or the read contained stop codons, out-of-frame junctions, or ambiguous translated residues. V3J clonotypes were defined as sequences sharing the same inferred V gene, J gene, and CDR3 amino acid sequence. Percentage overlap between repertoires was computed as shared unique clonotypes divided by the size of the smaller repertoire. Richness of each repertoire was evaluated using RTK rarefaction, the Chao1 estimator, and Recon v2.1 estimates of unobserved clonotypes. For all TCRbeta clonotypes obtained by the gDNA method from a few donors, generation probabilities were computed with OLGA. Drawn from immuneACCESS, this table holds only the in-frame rearrangements with V and J called that TCRdb kept. Clones are partly lost; checked studies trace under half to an unresolved V gene and leave the rest unexplained. The DNA was the basis for D and trimming; V, J and clone size are from that table. This sample lists 2.5 million or so clones; more than 80% were detected once. The ten biggest clones cover more than 0.12% of the sample.

The donors were healthy, HIV-negative adults who had no recently reported acute infections or vaccinations. All donors were Caucasian adults living in Nashville, Tennessee, USA. CD4+ T cells were enriched through magnetic negative selection, after which naive cells were positively selected on CD45RA and the remaining negative fraction served as the memory subset. Blood was collected by leukapheresis, and PBMCs were isolated by Ficoll-Histopaque density gradient centrifugation and then cryopreserved in liquid nitrogen vapor phase. Purity and quantity of every magnetically sorted T cell population were checked by analytical flow cytometry. Each sorted fraction had its genomic DNA isolated and then quantified by UV absorbance on a Nanodrop 2000c. This record comes from a study of shared clonotypes between healthy human individuals (dated by TCRdb to the early 2020s). A note on the overall study: Three men and a couple of women, aged 18 to 49 years, made up the cohort. For each donor, three plates each were used for CD4 naive and CD4 memory, two plates were used for CD8 naive, and one plate was used for CD8 memory. The study deeply sequenced blood TCR repertoires of about 5 healthy adults to estimate repertoire size and the extent of clonotype sharing between individuals. To increase sequencing depth and limit assay-specific biases, TCR repertoire library preparation and sequencing were carried out by different laboratories using diverse techniques. Between about 0.94 and 10 billion PBMCs per donor were obtained by leukapheresis.

The CDR3 numbers 15 residues from cysteine through phenylalanine. Only the CDR3 portion is preserved as DNA: 45 bases, with reading frame beginning at the first base. Here V drops 0 bases and J drops 7 bases, and the junction holds 2 bases not matched to any gene. Sequences MGHRA (CDR1) and YSYEKL (CDR2) are obtained from the germline V gene. Beyond this particular receptor, the publication reports: Naive subsets generally had larger estimated clonotype richness than memory subsets did. Sampling was restricted to blood, and TCR repertoires in tissue are likely to differ from TCR repertoires in blood. Compared with non-shared clonotypes, the clonotypes found in all four sorted-subset donors had higher generation probabilities. About 5% of naive CD4, roughly 3.5% of naive CD8, around 2.3% of memory CD4, and about 0.4% of memory CD8 clonotypes were shared across several donors. Incomplete sequencing was indicated by rarefaction of sorted-subset datasets, despite the large sequencing depth. Because the study included only a small number of donors, the genetic and exposure-history diversity represented was limited. Based on pairwise subsampling, the degree of clonotype sharing among donors was expected to be affected by sequencing depth.

The sequenced material came from naive CD4+ T cells sorted from blood. The sample's cell subset or site, from its label and the paper: CD45RA+ positively selected. This clonotype originated in a man between 18 and 35 years old in good health. The V and J genes are TRBV4-1 and TRBJ2-3, and TRBD2 aligns with 12 junction nucleotides. CDR3 protein: CASSQDLAGGYTQYF. The bases read TGCGCCAGCAGCCAAGATCTAGCGGGGGGGTATACGCAGTATTTT.